This T cell receptor beta chain was obtained from a study of Ad26.COV2.S vaccination and SARS-CoV-2 variants. Treatment of the sample: roughly 18 received Ad26.COV2.S at low or high dose, single or two shots; roughly five received placebo; per-sample allocation not given. Day 63 after the first injection of vaccine or placebo was the sampling time. Boston hosted the donor, who was an adult aged 18-55 years. CDR3 size: 13 residues. Trimming took 6 bases from V and 1 from J, leaving 9 bases between them. The germline gives CDR1 SQVTM, CDR2 ANQGSEA. This table comes from immunoSEQ multiplex PCR, and its TCRdb copy is limited to in-frame clones, with some not included. The sample gives about 680,000 clones, around 92% of which show up once; about 1.5% is in the top ten. Broader study findings: The study found similar non-spike TCR breadth in vaccine and placebo recipients.

In regard to this clone: The antigen remains undetermined.

The sample in question was peripheral blood, obtained in a trial of Ad26.COV2.S vaccine versus placebo. V gene TRBV29-1 combines with J gene TRBJ2-2; D gene uncertain. This receptor was taken from a person aged 18 to 65 who received the Ad26.COV2.S COVID-19 vaccine or a placebo. The CDR3 is CSVRTGNTGELFF. DNA for the CDR3: TGCAGCGTGCGGACGGGGAACACCGGGGAGCTGTTTTTT.